This paragraph reports one T cell receptor (beta chain). TCRdb recomputed clones from the PCR reads via MiXCR. The sample comprises around 20,000 clones, less than 25% of which are singletons, and about a sixth rests with the top ten. Germline CDR1 is SGHVS and CDR2 is FQNEAQ. The CDR3 length is 14 residues. V shed 5 bases and J shed 3 bases, with 14 bases lying between them. The data derive from a study of metastatic and nonmetastatic thyroid tumors. Every patient underwent thyroid surgery untreated. The sample was tumor tissue. The sequence was obtained from a female donor with papillary thyroid cancer or a benign thyroid nodule (not recorded which). Some clones in this sample may be carry-over from other donors' samples. The rearrangement joins TRBV7-8 to TRBJ2-7, with a tentative D call TRBD1 (5 bases). CDR3 nucleotides: TGTGCCAGCAGCCGGACGCAGGGCAACTACGAGCAGTACTTC. Its translation: CASSRTQGNYEQYF.